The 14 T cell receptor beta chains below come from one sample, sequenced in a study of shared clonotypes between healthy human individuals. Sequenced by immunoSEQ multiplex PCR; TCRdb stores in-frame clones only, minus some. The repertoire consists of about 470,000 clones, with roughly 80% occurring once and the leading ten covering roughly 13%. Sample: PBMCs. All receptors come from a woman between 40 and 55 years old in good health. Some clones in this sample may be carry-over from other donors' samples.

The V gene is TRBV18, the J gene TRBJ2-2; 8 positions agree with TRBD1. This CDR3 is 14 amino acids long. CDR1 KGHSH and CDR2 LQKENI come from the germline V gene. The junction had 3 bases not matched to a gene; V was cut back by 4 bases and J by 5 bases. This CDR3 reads CASSLDRATGELFF. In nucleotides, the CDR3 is TGTGCCAGCTCACTGGACAGGGCGACCGGGGAGCTGTTTTTT.

The DNA of the CDR3 is TGTGCCAGCAGCCCGGGAGTTGGTGGACAGCCCCAGCATTTT. Translating gives CASSPGVGGQPQHF. The V gene is TRBV11-2, the J gene TRBJ1-5, with no clear D. The CDR3 sequence is 14 residues long. The germline V and J ends were trimmed by 5 bases and 7 bases, with 15 bases remaining between them. Looked up from germline, CDR1 is SGHAT and CDR2 is FQNNGV.

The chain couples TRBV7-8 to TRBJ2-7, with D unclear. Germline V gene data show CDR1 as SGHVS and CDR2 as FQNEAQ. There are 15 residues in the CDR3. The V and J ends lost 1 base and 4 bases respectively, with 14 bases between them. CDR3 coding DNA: TGTGCCAGCAGCTTAGGGAACTCAATAGGATACGAGCAGTACTTC. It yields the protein CASSLGNSIGYEQYF.

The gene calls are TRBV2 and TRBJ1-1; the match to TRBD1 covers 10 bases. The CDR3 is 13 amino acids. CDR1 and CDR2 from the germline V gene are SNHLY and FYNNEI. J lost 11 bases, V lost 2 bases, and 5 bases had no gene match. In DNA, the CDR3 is TGTGCCAGCAGTGAATTGGGACAGGGGATGGCTTTCTTT. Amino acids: CASSELGQGMAFF.

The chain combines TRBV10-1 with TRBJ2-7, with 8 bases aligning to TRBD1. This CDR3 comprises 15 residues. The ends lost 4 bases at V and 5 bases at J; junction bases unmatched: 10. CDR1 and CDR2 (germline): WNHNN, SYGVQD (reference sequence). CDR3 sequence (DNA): TGCGCCAGCAGTGCCCTTTACAGGGGGTACGACGAGCAGTACTTC. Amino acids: CASSALYRGYDEQYF.

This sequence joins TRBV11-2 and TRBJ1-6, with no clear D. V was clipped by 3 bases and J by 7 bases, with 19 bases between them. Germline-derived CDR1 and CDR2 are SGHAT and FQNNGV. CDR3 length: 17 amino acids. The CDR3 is CASSFVGALQSNSPLHF. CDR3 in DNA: TGTGCCAGCAGCTTTGTGGGTGCGTTACAATCAAATTCACCCCTCCACTTT.

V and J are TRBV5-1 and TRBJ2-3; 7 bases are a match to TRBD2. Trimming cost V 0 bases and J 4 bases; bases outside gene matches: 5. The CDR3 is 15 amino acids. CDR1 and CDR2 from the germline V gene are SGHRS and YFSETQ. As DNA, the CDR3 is TGCGCCAGCAGCTTGGAGGCGCGGGAGTCAGATACGCAGTATTTT. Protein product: CASSLEARESDTQYF.

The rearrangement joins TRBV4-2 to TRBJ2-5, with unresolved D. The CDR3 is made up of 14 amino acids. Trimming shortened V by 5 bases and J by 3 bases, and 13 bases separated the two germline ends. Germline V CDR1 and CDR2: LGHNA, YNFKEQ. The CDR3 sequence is CASSTILEKETQYF. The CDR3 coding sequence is TGTGCCAGCAGCACCATTCTGGAGAAAGAGACCCAGTACTTC.

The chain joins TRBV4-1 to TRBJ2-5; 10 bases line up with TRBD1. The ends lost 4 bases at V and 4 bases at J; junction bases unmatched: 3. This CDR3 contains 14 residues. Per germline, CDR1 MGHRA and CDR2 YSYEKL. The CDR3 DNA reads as TGCGCCAGCAGCCGAGGACAGGGGGTAGAGACCCAGTACTTC. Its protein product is CASSRGQGVETQYF.

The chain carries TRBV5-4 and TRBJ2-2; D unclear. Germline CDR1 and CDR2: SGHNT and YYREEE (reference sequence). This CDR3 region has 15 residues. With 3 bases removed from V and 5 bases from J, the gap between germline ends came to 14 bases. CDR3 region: CASSSTSWGTGELFF. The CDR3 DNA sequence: TGTGCCAGCAGCTCCACGAGCTGGGGAACCGGGGAGCTGTTTTTT.

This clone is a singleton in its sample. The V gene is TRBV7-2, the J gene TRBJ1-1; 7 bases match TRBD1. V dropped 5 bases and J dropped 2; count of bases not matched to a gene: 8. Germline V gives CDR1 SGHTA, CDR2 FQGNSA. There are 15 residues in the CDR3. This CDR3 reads CASSGQTGINTEAFF. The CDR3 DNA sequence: TGTGCCAGCAGCGGTCAGACAGGGATTAACACTGAAGCTTTCTTT.

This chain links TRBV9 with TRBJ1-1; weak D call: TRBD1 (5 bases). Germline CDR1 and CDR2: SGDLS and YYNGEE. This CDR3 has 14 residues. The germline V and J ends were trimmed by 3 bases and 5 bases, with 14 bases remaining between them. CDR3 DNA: TGTGCCAGCAGCGGGGGCATCCAGGGAACTGAAGCTTTCTTT. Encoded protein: CASSGGIQGTEAFF. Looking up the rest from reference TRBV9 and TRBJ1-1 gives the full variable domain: DSGVTQTPKHLITATGQRVTLRCSPRSGDLSVYWYQQSLDQGLQFLIQYYNGEERAKGNILERFSAQQFPDLHSELNLSSLELGDSALYFCASSGGIQGTEAFFGQGTRLTVV.

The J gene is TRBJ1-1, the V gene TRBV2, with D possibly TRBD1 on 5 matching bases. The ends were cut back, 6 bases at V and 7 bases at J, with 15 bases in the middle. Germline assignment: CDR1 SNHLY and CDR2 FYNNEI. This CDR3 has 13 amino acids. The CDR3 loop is CASRMERDSEAFF. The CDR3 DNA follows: TGTGCCAGCAGGATGGAAAGAGACAGTGAAGCTTTCTTT.

The DNA of the CDR3 is TGTGCCAGCAGTTTGCTAGTGGGCGGGGAGCTGTTTTTT. This codes for CASSLLVGGELFF. The V and J genes are TRBV28 and TRBJ2-2; D not resolved. CDR3 length equals 13 residues. The germline V gene has CDR1 MDHEN and CDR2 SYDVKM. Trimming took off 3 bases at V and 7 bases at J, with 9 bases between the two ends.